A single T cell receptor (beta chain) is shown here with its context. Its antigen is as yet unknown. The read ends 3 residues shy of where the CDR3 ends; the end is completed using the germline J gene. This specimen comes from a study of T cells in women clearing cervical HPV infection. Produced via immunoSEQ multiplex PCR; TCRdb's table is partial and in-frame only. This sample contains tens of thousands of clones. Germline V gene lookup returns CDR1 SQVTM and CDR2 ANQGSEA. Deletions cut 3 bases from V and 4 bases from J, with 9 bases between. This CDR3 is 12 amino acids long. Study observations and caveats: Controls had more TRBV6-7 (approximately 0.15%) than cases (roughly 0.11%).

The receptor was derived from a woman aged 18 to 75 with a cervical HPV16 infection that either progressed to CIN3+ or cleared (not recorded which). This rearrangement joins TRBV29-1 to TRBJ1-2; the D gene is possibly TRBD1 (5 bases). The sequencing input was blood buffy coat. The DNA read from the CDR3 is TGCAGCGTTGAGAGACAGTCCTATGGC. Its protein product is CSVERQSYG. The entire CDR3 sequence reads CSVERQSYGYTF. Supplemented by reference TRBV29-1 and TRBJ1-2, the full variable domain reads SAVISQKPSRDICQRGTSLTIQCQVDSQVTMMFWYRQQPGQSLTLIATANQGSEATYESGFVIDKFPISRPNLTFSTLTVSNMSPEDSSIYLCSVERQSYGYTFGSGTRLTVV.